This TCR beta chain was obtained from a study of early T cells in non-severe SARS-CoV-2 infection (dated by TCRdb to 2020 to 2022). Notes on the research overall: Because TCR sequencing was done on bulk RNA from unsorted whole blood, the alpha and beta chains could not be paired.

The library came from 5' RACE. TCRdb names NextSeq 500 as the instrument used. The TCR library protocol attached unique molecular identifiers to individual cDNA molecules to correct for sequencing error and PCR bias. Both TCR alpha and beta chains were sequenced, and tight co-correlation was observed between alpha and beta sequence abundances in each sample. The paper's processing steps were these. Decombinator V4 was used to perform V gene, J gene and CDR3 annotation of TCR sequences. Expanded TCRs were defined as changing significantly between any two time points under a Poisson model with p below 0.0001. Abundances of TCRs were expressed as counts per million after normalisation to the total number of TCRs sequenced in each sample. MAIT TCRs were defined by TRAV1-2 paired with TRAJ12, TRAJ20 or TRAJ33, and iNKT TCRs by TRAV10 paired with TRAJ18. VDJdb, accessed 1 November 2021, was searched for CMV, EBV and SARS-CoV-2 annotated TCRs, with TCRs annotated for multiple antigens excluded. TCRdb itself trimmed the public reads at Q25 with fastp, ran MiXCR and retained productive beta chains. Rows are combined by CDR3 protein, so each entry shows the most common genes and DNA. These V and J calls derive from TCRdb rather than the authors' analysis. The sample table shows about 97,000 distinct CDR3 sequences, and around 14% are seen once. The ten biggest clones cover 6% to 7.5% of the sample.

Many counts were recorded for this clonotype. Which antigen it targets is not known. No base quality values were provided; no much bigger clone lies one nucleotide off. The V and J ends are trimmed by 0 bases and 8 bases, leaving 14 bases between them. Including cysteine and phenylalanine, the CDR3 has 15 amino acids. Just the 45-base CDR3 DNA is kept, in frame starting at base 1. The germline V gene gives CDR1 as SGHRS and CDR2 as YFSETQ. A case-control design nested within a healthcare worker cohort in London, UK, was used, with weekly nasopharyngeal swab PCR tests and blood sampling performed. Healthcare workers were enrolled in the week of the UK lockdown, from 23 to 31 March 2020, and were followed every week for up to roughly 16 weeks. What the research found in general, with its limitations: VDJdb matching was skewed toward anti-spike CD8 responses, so virus-specific expansions were likely underestimated and private and CD4 specificities were missed.

The sequence was collected from an adult who was a healthcare worker with PCR-confirmed SARS-CoV-2 infection or an uninfected control (not recorded which). The V and J segments used are TRBV5-1 and TRBJ1-4; a tentative D match to TRBD1 spans 6 bases. Sequencing input: whole blood. Here is the DNA: TGCGCCAGCAGCTTGGTGGGGGCTGCGGGGGAAAAACTGTTTTTT. Its protein product is CASSLVGAAGEKLFF.